The clone carrying this TCR beta chain was recorded only once. Its matching antigen is unknown. The sample belongs to a study of T cell responses to AZD1222 COVID-19 vaccine. General observations from the study: White British ancestry dominated among donors, who included more females, and clonal diversity was possibly underestimated. Only six or seven AZD1222 recipients tested seropositive at baseline.

The protocol was immunoSEQ multiplex PCR, while the TCRdb copy is restricted to in-frame clones and leaves out a portion. The data contain roughly 150,000 clones, 90% to 95% of them singletons. CDR3 size: 14 residues. Germline CDR1 reads SGHAT; CDR2 reads FQDESV (reference sequence). V dropped 5 bases and J dropped 6 bases, with 13 bases sitting between them. The chain recombines TRBV11-1 with TRBJ2-2, with D perhaps TRBD2 (5 bases). This receptor was identified in an adult in good health. This specimen was peripheral blood, taken on day 0 of AZD1222 vaccination. The CDR3 DNA reads as TGTGCCAGCAGCCCAACAGCGCGGGCCGGGGAGCTGTTTTTT. This encodes CASSPTARAGELFF.